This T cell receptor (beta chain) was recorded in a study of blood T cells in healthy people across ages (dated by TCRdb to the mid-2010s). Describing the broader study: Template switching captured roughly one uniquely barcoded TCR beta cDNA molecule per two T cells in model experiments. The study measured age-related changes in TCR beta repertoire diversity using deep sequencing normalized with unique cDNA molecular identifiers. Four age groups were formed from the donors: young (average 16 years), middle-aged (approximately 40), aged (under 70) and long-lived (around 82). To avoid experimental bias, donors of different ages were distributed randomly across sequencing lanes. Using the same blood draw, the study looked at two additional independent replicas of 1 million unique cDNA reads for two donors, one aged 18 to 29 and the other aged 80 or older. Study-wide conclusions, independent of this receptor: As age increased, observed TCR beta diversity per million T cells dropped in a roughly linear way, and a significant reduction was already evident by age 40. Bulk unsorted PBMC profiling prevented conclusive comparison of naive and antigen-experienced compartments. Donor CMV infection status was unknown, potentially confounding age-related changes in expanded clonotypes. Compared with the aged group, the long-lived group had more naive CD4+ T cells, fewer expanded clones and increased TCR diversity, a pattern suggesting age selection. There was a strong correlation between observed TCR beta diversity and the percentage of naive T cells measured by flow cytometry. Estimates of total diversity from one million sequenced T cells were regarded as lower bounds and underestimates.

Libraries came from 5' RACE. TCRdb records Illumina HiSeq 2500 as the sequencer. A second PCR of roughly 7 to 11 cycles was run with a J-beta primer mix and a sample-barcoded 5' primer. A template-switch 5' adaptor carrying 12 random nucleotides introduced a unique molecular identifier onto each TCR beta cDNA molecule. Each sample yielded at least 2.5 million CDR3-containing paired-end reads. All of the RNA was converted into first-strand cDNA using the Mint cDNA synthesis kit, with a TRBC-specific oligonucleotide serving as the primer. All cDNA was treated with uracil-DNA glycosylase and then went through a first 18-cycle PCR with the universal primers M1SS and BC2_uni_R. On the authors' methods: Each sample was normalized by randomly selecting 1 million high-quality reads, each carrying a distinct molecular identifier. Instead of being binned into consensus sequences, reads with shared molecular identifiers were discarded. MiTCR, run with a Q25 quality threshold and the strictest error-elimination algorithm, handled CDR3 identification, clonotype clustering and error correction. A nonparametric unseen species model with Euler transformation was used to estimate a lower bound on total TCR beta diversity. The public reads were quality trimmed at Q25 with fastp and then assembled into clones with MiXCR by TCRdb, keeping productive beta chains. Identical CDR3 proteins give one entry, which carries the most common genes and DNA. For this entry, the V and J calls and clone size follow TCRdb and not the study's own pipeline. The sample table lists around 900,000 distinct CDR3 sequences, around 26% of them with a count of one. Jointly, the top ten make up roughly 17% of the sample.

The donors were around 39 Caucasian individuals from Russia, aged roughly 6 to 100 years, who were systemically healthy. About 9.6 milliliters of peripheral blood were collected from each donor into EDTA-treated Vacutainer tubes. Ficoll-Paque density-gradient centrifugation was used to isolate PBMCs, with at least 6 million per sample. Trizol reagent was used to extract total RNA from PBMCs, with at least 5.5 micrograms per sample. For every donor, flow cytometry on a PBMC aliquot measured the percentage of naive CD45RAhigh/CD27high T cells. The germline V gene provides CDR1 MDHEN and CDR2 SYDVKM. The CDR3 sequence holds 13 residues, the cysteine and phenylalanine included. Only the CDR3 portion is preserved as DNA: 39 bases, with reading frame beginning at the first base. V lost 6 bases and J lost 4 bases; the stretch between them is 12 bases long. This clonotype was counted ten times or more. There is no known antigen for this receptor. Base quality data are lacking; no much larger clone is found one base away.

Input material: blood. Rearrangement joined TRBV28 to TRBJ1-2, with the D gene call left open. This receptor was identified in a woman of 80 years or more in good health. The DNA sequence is TGTGCCAGCAGCCTCTCGCAGCTCTATGGCTACACCTTC. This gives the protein CASSLSQLYGYTF.